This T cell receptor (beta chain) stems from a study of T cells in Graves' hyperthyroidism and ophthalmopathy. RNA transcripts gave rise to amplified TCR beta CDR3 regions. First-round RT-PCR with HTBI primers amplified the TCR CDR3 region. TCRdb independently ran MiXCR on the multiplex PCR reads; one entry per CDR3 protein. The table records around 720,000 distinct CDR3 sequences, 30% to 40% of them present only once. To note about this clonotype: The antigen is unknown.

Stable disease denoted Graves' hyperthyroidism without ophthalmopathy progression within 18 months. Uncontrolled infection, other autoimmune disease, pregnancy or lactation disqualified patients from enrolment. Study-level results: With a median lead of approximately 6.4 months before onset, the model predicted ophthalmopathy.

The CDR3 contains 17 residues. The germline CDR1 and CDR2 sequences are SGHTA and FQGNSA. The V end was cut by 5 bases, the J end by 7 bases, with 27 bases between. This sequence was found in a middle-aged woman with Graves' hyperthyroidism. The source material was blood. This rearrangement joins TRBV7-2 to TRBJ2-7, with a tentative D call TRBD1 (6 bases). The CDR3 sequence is CASSTETGTSPSFEQYF. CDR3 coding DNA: TGTGCCAGCAGCACAGAAACAGGGACATCTCCCTCATTTGAGCAGTACTTC. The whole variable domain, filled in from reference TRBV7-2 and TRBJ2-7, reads GAGVSQSPSNKVTEKGKDVELRCDPISGHTALYWYRQSLGQGLEFLIYFQGNSAPDKSGLPSDRFSAERTGGSVSTLTIQRTQQEDSAVYLCASSTETGTSPSFEQYFGPGTRLTVT.